This TCR beta chain came from a study of human T cells and chemical hapten exposure. Time point given: patch test 3, about 24 weeks after DPC sensitization. The treatment is: therapeutic diphenylcyclopropenone sensitization with weekly scalp DPC. One entry per CDR3 protein results from TCRdb running MiXCR on the RACE reads. The data hold approximately 90,000 distinct CDR3 sequences, with 25% to 35% observed a single time. The sample here was whole blood, taken in connection with sensitization to the hapten diphenylcyclopropenone (DPC). The receptor was derived from a man between 40 and 49 years old with alopecia areata. Some clones in this sample may be carry-over from other donors' samples.

As DNA, the CDR3 is TGTGCCAGCAGTTTAATAAGGATCGGGGAGCTGTTTTTT. Translating gives CASSLIRIGELFF. The chain recombines TRBV12-3 or TRBV12-4 with TRBJ2-2; D remains ambiguous. V lost 2 bases to trimming and J lost 7 bases, with 8 bases between them. This CDR3 has 13 residues.